The next 5 T cell receptor beta chains were all read from a single sample in a study of shared clonotypes between healthy human individuals (dated by TCRdb to the early 2020s). Library preparation used the immunoSEQ multiplex PCR assay. TCRdb provides this immuneACCESS table in a form limited to in-frame rearrangements. Some clones are lacking; in checked studies, under half of them reflect an unresolved V gene, and why the rest are absent is not known. This sample lists approximately 2,000,000 clones; 93% were detected once. The ten biggest clones cover under 2% of the sample. CD8 naive samples consisted of CD45RO-negative cells that were positively selected for CCR7, yielding a CD45RA+CCR7+ population without TemRA cells. The sample consisted of naive CD8+ T cells from PBMCs. The cell subset or site label here, explained by the study, means: CD45RA+CCR7+. These receptors were collected from a man aged 18 to 29 in good health. Some clones in this sample may be carry-over from other donors' samples.

The chain links TRBV11-2 to TRBJ2-1; 8 nucleotides agree with TRBD2. Germline CDR1 is SGHAT and CDR2 is FQNNGV. The CDR3 extends over 16 amino acids. J lost 0 bases, V lost 1 base, and 2 bases had no gene match. The chain's CDR3 is CASSLGREVSYNEQFF. The CDR3 nucleotides are TGTGCCAGCAGCTTAGGGCGGGAGGTCTCCTACAATGAGCAGTTCTTC.

The V gene is TRBV5-6, the J gene TRBJ2-7; 8 positions match TRBD2. Germline lookup yields CDR1 SGHDT and CDR2 YYEEEE. Trimming took 4 bases from V and 2 from J; bases not matched to a gene: 5. The CDR3 runs 14 residues. DNA for the CDR3: TGTGCCAGCAGCGCCGGGACTAGGACCTACGAGCAGTACTTC. Protein product: CASSAGTRTYEQYF.

The chain joins TRBV5-8 to TRBJ2-7; no reliable D call. Trimming took off 8 bases at V and 6 bases at J, with 18 bases between the two ends. From germline, CDR1 is SGHTS and CDR2 YDEGEE. This CDR3 contains 13 residues. The CDR3 coding sequence is TGTGCCAGACAAAGGCCCAGCAACTCCGAGCAGTACTTC. Translating it yields CARQRPSNSEQYF.

The chain carries TRBV9 and TRBJ2-5; 10 bases match TRBD2. J gave up 1 base and V 3 bases, and 3 bases lay outside the gene matches. CDR3 length equals 15 residues. From germline, CDR1 is SGDLS and CDR2 YYNGEE. CDR3 bases: TGTGCCAGCAGCGACGGGACTAGCGCCCAAGAGACCCAGTACTTC. Protein: CASSDGTSAQETQYF.

The chain combines TRBV7-8 with TRBJ1-5, with unresolved D. The length of the CDR3 is 17 residues. Trimming shortened V by 1 base and J by 0 bases, and 13 bases separated the two germline ends. The V gene's germline CDR1 is SGHVS and CDR2 FQNEAQ. CDR3 loop: CASSLGGVEYSNQPQHF. The CDR3 bases are TGTGCCAGCAGCTTAGGTGGTGTAGAGTATAGCAATCAGCCCCAGCATTTT.